These 11 T cell receptor beta chains were sequenced from one sample in a study of regulatory and conventional T cells in RAG deficiency. Only in-frame clones appear in the TCRdb table, and some are missing; sequencing was by immunoSEQ multiplex PCR. The sample has tens of thousands of clones, 75% to 95% seen once. Genomic DNA came from blood regulatory T cells gated CD4+ CD25-high CD127-low. The sample was also linked to a second study, of regulatory T cells. As that study records: Amplification used 52 TRBV primers and 13 TRBJ primers.

Sequenced: Tregs sorted from blood. These receptors all come from a human donor in good health.

The rearrangement uses TRBV5-1 and TRBJ2-2; 8 bases agree with TRBD2. The CDR3 has 17 amino acids. Germline values: CDR1 SGHRS, CDR2 YFSETQ. V lost 6 bases to trimming and J lost 6 bases; unmatched junction nucleotides: 16. CDR3 in amino acids: CASTTGGTTIGAGELFF. In DNA form, the CDR3 reads TGCGCCAGCACCACGGGAGGGACAACGATAGGAGCCGGGGAGCTGTTTTTT.

This chain links TRBV5-6 with TRBJ1-3; no definite D call. The CDR3 length is 13 residues. V was trimmed by 4 bases and J by 8 bases, leaving 13 bases between them. Germline CDR1 SGHDT, CDR2 YYEEEE. CDR3 DNA: TGTGCCAGCAGCAACGAGAGATTTGACACCATATATTTT. It yields the protein CASSNERFDTIYF.

The chain is built from TRBV6-1 and TRBJ1-3; the match to TRBD1 covers 11 bases. This CDR3 is 19 amino acids long. Germline V gene lookup returns CDR1 MNHNS and CDR2 SASEGT. Unmatched junction bases numbered 11, after V lost 4 bases and J lost 0 bases. The CDR3 DNA reads TGTGCCAGCAGTGGACGGACAGGGGGCCGTAACCTCTCTGGAAACACCATATATTTT. Its translation is CASSGRTGGRNLSGNTIYF.

The chain joins TRBV18 to TRBJ2-7; D not certain. Trimming removed 4 bases from V and 5 bases from J, with 15 bases in between. Germline-derived CDR1 and CDR2 are KGHSH and LQKENI. This CDR3 contains 14 residues. CDR3 DNA: TGTGCCAGCTCACGCGGTAGTACTCTCCACGAGCAGTACTTC. It codes for CASSRGSTLHEQYF.

J is TRBJ1-2 and V is TRBV7-2; 8 bases map to TRBD1. This CDR3 spans 16 amino acids. Germline lookup yields CDR1 SGHTA and CDR2 FQGNSA. J was trimmed by 1 base and V by 4 bases; bases with no gene match: 8. CDR3 protein: CASSYRGQGFNYGYTF. The CDR3 DNA sequence: TGTGCCAGCAGCTATCGTGGACAGGGTTTTAACTATGGCTACACCTTC.

The chain combines TRBV19 with TRBJ2-7; a weak D match, TRBD1 (5 bases). Germline-derived CDR1 and CDR2 are LNHDA and SQIVND (reference sequence). This CDR3 has 14 residues. Trimming stripped 5 bases from V and 3 bases from J, with 14 bases between. CDR3 protein: CASSQKGPVYEQYF. As DNA, the CDR3 is TGTGCCAGTAGTCAAAAGGGGCCGGTCTACGAGCAGTACTTC.

The chain recombines TRBV19 with TRBJ2-3; D is possibly TRBD2 (6 bases). Germline CDR1 and CDR2: LNHDA and SQIVND (reference sequence). The CDR3 spans 15 residues. Trimming removed 3 bases at V and 0 bases at J, with 10 bases between. Here the CDR3 reads CASSMKGTSTDTQYF. In DNA form, the CDR3 reads TGTGCCAGTAGTATGAAGGGGACTAGCACAGATACGCAGTATTTT.

The rearrangement links TRBV12-5 to TRBJ2-7; 9 bases agree with TRBD2. The V segment lost 6 bases and the J segment 6 bases; nucleotides outside the gene matches: 12. The CDR3 has 15 residues. CDR1 and CDR2 from the germline V gene are LGHNT and FRNRAP. CDR3 loop: CASGTGLAFSGEQYF. CDR3 bases: TGTGCTAGTGGCACGGGACTAGCCTTTTCGGGCGAGCAGTACTTC.

This clone was counted a single time. The chain has TRBV12-5 and TRBJ2-5, with a tentative D call TRBD1 (6 bases). Germline-derived CDR1 and CDR2 are LGHNT and FRNRAP. The CDR3 spans 14 residues. V lost 6 bases, J lost 1 base, and 12 bases lay in between. CDR3 bases: TGTGCTAGTGGGACAGGCAACCCCCAAGAGACCCAGTACTTC. Its translation: CASGTGNPQETQYF.

The genes are TRBV13 and TRBJ1-1; 9 bases fit TRBD1. V was pared by 6 bases and J by 3 bases, with 11 bases of the junction left unmatched. The CDR3 length is 16 residues. Looked up from germline, CDR1 is PRHDT and CDR2 is FYEKMQ (reference sequence). The CDR3 DNA follows: TGTGCCAGCAGGATACAGGGGGCCATCGGATACACTGAAGCTTTCTTT. It codes for CASRIQGAIGYTEAFF.

This chain connects TRBV7-9 to TRBJ1-6; TRBD1 agrees at 7 bases. The length of the CDR3 is 17 residues. CDR1 and CDR2 from the germline V gene are SEHNR and FQNEAQ (reference sequence). V dropped 0 bases and J dropped 5; count of bases not matched to a gene: 7. CDR3 bases: TGTGCCAGCAGCTTAGCGCAGGACAGGCACAATAATTCACCCCTCCACTTT. Its translation: CASSLAQDRHNNSPLHF.